A single sample is the source of the 7 T cell receptor beta chains below, sequenced in a study of CD8+CD57+ T cells in acquired aplastic anemia. CDR3 and TCR beta VDJ profiling relied on a genomic DNA template. TCRdb independently ran MiXCR on the reads; one entry per CDR3 protein. The table lists 150,000 to 200,000 distinct CDR3 sequences, roughly 48% of them singletons. Only patients with CD8+CD57+ cell expansion on flow cytometry were chosen for sequencing. Source material: sorted CD4+, CD8+, or CD8+CD57+ T cells (not recorded which) from PBMCs. All receptors derive from a human donor with aplastic anemia.

This clonotype was recorded many times. V is TRBV6-5 and J is TRBJ1-5, with 8 nucleotides matching TRBD1. V was clipped by 4 bases and J by 2 bases; unmatched bases: 4. This CDR3 region has 15 residues. The germline CDR1 and CDR2 sequences are MNHEY and SVGAGI. Written as DNA, the CDR3 is TGTGCCAGCAGTTCAGGGGGCGTGGGCAATCAGCCCCAGCATTTT. Encoded protein: CASSSGGVGNQPQHF.

This clonotype was observed many times. The gene calls are TRBV6-5 and TRBJ2-3; 7 nucleotides line up with TRBD2. The length of the CDR3 is 15 residues. CDR1 is MNHEY and CDR2 is SVGAGI in the germline V gene. The J segment lost 0 bases and the V segment lost 6 bases, leaving 6 bases of the junction unmatched. The CDR3 DNA reads as TGTGCCAGCAGAAGGAGCGGGGACAGCACAGATACGCAGTATTTT. This codes for CASRRSGDSTDTQYF.

The chain has TRBV10-3 and TRBJ2-7; D possibly uses TRBD1 or TRBD2 (5 bases each). Trimming removed 10 bases from V and 0 bases from J, with 10 bases in between. The CDR3 extends over 12 amino acids. Per the germline V gene, CDR1 is ENHRY and CDR2 is SYGVKD. The CDR3 sequence is CATVGTSYEQYF. The CDR3 DNA is TGTGCCACAGTCGGGACCTCCTACGAGCAGTACTTC.

This clonotype was seen once. The chain is built from TRBV19 and TRBJ1-5, with 9 bases identical to TRBD1. Germline CDR1 LNHDA, CDR2 SQIVND (reference sequence). J gave up 7 bases and V 5 bases, and 9 bases lay outside the gene matches. The CDR3 is made up of 15 amino acids. CDR3 residues: CASSPGRTGEQPQHF. The CDR3 DNA is TGTGCCAGTAGTCCCGGGAGGACAGGGGAACAGCCCCAGCATTTT.

The V and J genes are TRBV24-1 and TRBJ2-3; D gene uncertain. The germline V gene has CDR1 KGHDR and CDR2 SFDVKD. This CDR3 is 14 amino acids long. Trimming took off 3 bases at V and 8 bases at J, with 14 bases between the two ends. CDR3 loop: CATSDPGRQGTQYF. DNA for the CDR3: TGTGCCACCAGTGATCCCGGACGGCAAGGTACGCAGTATTTT.

The chain is built from TRBV6-1 and TRBJ1-5; 8 bases match TRBD1. V dropped 6 bases and J dropped 5; count of bases not matched to a gene: 6. CDR1 is MNHNS and CDR2 is SASEGT in the germline V gene. The CDR3 is 14 amino acids. The CDR3: CASSRDRLYQPQHF. Written as DNA, the CDR3 is TGTGCCAGCAGCAGGGACAGGCTCTATCAGCCCCAGCATTTT.

This clonotype was recorded at least ten times. The chain combines TRBV5-6 with TRBJ1-1; 7 nucleotides line up with TRBD1. The length of the CDR3 is 17 residues. Germline V gene lookup returns CDR1 SGHDT and CDR2 YYEEEE. With V trimmed by 4 bases and J by 1 base, 13 bases remained unmatched. CDR3: CASSPPHEGARNTEAFF. In DNA form, the CDR3 reads TGTGCCAGCAGCCCCCCTCACGAGGGGGCGAGGAACACTGAAGCTTTCTTT.